The rows below give T cell receptor beta chains drawn from one sample of a study of Graves' ophthalmopathy and Graves' hyperthyroidism. TCRdb processed the multiplex PCR reads anew with MiXCR; each CDR3 protein has one entry. The table includes approximately 480,000 distinct CDR3 sequences, about 15% detected once. The sequencing sample was made of blood. Every receptor here comes from a woman aged 30 to 39 with Graves' ophthalmopathy. The CDR3 runs from the conserved cysteine through the conserved F or W. A D gene is named only where the DNA matches it firmly. The size of a clone is reported for some rows only, either as once, few or many, or as a class for expanded clones.

>TRBJ1-1|TRBV12-3/TRBV12-4|.|.|14
CASSPGGPNTEAFF
TGTGCCAGCAGTCCTGGTGGCCCGAACACTGAAGCTTTCTTT
>TRBJ2-7|TRBV28|.|many|14
CASSLEGFTYEQYF
TGTGCCAGCAGTTTAGAAGGGTTCACCTACGAGCAGTACTTC
>TRBJ1-1|TRBV18|.|few|14
CASSPATGNTEAFF
TGTGCCAGCTCACCCGCGACAGGGAACACTGAAGCTTTCTTT
>TRBJ2-7|TRBV27|.|many|14
CASSLGARDYEQYF
TGTGCCAGCAGTTTGGGAGCGCGAGACTACGAGCAGTACTTC
>TRBJ2-5|TRBV30|TRBD2|many|16
CAWSSVWREQGETQYF
TGTGCCTGGAGTAGTGTTTGGCGGGAGCAGGGAGAGACCCAGTACTTC
>TRBJ2-2|TRBV6-5|.|.|15
CASSYNFLATGELFF
TGTGCCAGCAGTTACAATTTCCTAGCAACCGGGGAGCTGTTTTTT
>TRBJ1-6|TRBV6-1|.|many|13
CASSEGVNSPLHF
TGTGCCAGCAGTGAGGGGGTCAATTCACCCCTCCACTTT
>TRBJ2-3|TRBV12-3/TRBV12-4|.|many|15
CASSRQRVVPDTQYF
TGTGCCAGCAGCCGACAGCGGGTGGTCCCAGATACGCAGTATTTT
>TRBJ2-5|TRBV19|TRBD2|few|15
CASSIGGLVGETQYF
TGTGCCAGTAGTATAGGGGGACTAGTCGGAGAGACCCAGTACTTC
>TRBJ2-7|TRBV28|.|many|12
CAYQDEGYEQYF
TGTGCCTACCAGGACGAGGGCTACGAGCAGTACTTC
>TRBJ1-5|TRBV4-1|.|.|14
CASSPDWVGQPQHF
TGCGCCAGCAGCCCGGACTGGGTCGGGCAGCCCCAGCATTTT
>TRBJ2-7|TRBV30|.|.|15
CAWAHRTLLSYEQYF
TGTGCCTGGGCGCACCGGACCCTCCTGTCCTACGAGCAGTACTTC
>TRBJ1-1|TRBV30|.|many|15
CAWSVTPGRNTEAFF
TGTGCCTGGAGTGTAACCCCCGGCAGGAACACTGAAGCTTTCTTT
>TRBJ2-7|TRBV6-2/TRBV6-3|.|few|13
CASTSYLSNEQYF
TGTGCCAGCACCTCATATTTGTCTAACGAGCAGTACTTC
>TRBJ2-6|TRBV4-1|.|.|18
CASSRSRGRLLGANVLTF
TGCGCCAGCAGCCGTAGCCGGGGCAGATTGCTTGGGGCCAACGTCCTGACTTTC
>TRBJ2-5|TRBV3-1|TRBD2|.|17
CASSQEGLAGERETQYF
TGTGCCAGCAGCCAAGAGGGACTAGCGGGAGAGAGAGAGACCCAGTACTTC
>TRBJ2-1|TRBV6-2/TRBV6-3|.|many|15
CASSYEMGRNNEQFF
TGTGCCAGCAGTTATGAAATGGGGCGGAACAATGAGCAGTTCTTC
>TRBJ2-3|TRBV30|.|.|14
CAWSSGTYTDTQYF
TGTGCCTGGAGTTCCGGGACCTACACAGATACGCAGTATTTT
>TRBJ1-5|TRBV7-2|.|many|14
CASSSAGVVQPQHF
TGTGCCAGCAGCTCTGCCGGGGTTGTTCAGCCCCAGCATTTT
>TRBJ1-3|TRBV11-2|.|few|15
CASSLDGTSGNTIYF
TGTGCCAGCAGCTTAGACGGAACCTCTGGAAACACCATATATTTT
>TRBJ1-5|TRBV2|TRBD1|many|15
CASSPTGLGNQPQHF
TGTGCCAGCAGCCCGACAGGGTTGGGCAATCAGCCCCAGCATTTT